Reported below is one TCR beta chain. Its recognized antigen is unknown. Base qualities are not at hand, and no much larger clone is one base apart. TCR beta repertoires were profiled from peripheral blood of 13 young patients with multiple sclerosis to demonstrate the VDJtools post-analysis software. The multiple sclerosis patients were children and adolescents between about 6 and 16 years of age. Including cysteine and phenylalanine, the CDR3 has 16 amino acids. The read is trimmed to its CDR3 DNA, 48 bases read in frame from base 1. Looking up the germline V gene (reference sequence) yields CDR1 DFQATT and CDR2 SNEGSKA. Germline trimming: 0 bases from V, 2 bases from J; junction bases outside gene matches: 9. Receptors were amplified or captured by PCR. Sequencing instrument: Illumina HiSeq 2500. To reduce PCR and sequencing biases, unique molecular identifiers were incorporated into the TCR beta cDNA libraries. About 0.5 million cDNA molecules were obtained for every 1 to 10 million input T cells, so each molecule roughly corresponded to one T cell. The patient libraries were prepared and sequenced using the same protocol as the earlier healthy control dataset. Within a given batch, samples were prepared together, multiplexed and sequenced on the same HiSeq lane. On the authors' methods: MIGEC handled the raw barcoded reads, throwing out single-read molecular identifier groups before consensus assembly and CDR3 extraction. VDJtools was used for post-analysis of the clonotype tables, and diversity was normalized by down-sampling every dataset to the size of the smallest sample. Repertoire overlap clustering matched CDR3 amino acid but not nucleotide sequences to correct batch-related cross-sample contamination. The public reads were reprocessed in TCRdb via fastp at Q25 and MiXCR, keeping in-frame beta chains. Merged by CDR3 protein, the rows form single entries marked with the most common genes and DNA. V and J calls and clone size were set by TCRdb, not the authors. The sample data list about 800,000 distinct CDR3 sequences, and approximately 30% of these were observed just once. The ten largest clones capture 0.5% to 0.6% of the sample.

These data are taken from a study of post-analysis software for immune sequencing data (dated by TCRdb to about 2015). About the full investigation: Relapsing-remitting, secondary progressive and progressive-relapsing multiple sclerosis were recorded as disease courses, and subtype annotation was lacking for some patients. The multiple sclerosis patient repertoires were compared with about a dozen previously published healthy control repertoires from donors aged about 6 to 26 years. A subset of samples was prepared in parallel using single-end sample barcoding, then pooled and co-amplified after Illumina adapter ligation. Paper-wide results and their limitations: The multiple sclerosis patient group was slightly younger than the control group. Direct clustering with F measure revealed strong co-clustering of samples prepared in the same batch, which led to a batch-effect correction. About 5 TRBV segments, including TRBV5-6, TRBV5-1 and TRBV20-1, were significantly more frequent in patients than controls. Multiple sclerosis patients had significantly lower normalized Chao1 diversity than controls, a result that suggests substantial peripheral T-cell clonal expansion.

The sequenced material came from blood. Recombination joined TRBV20-1 with TRBJ2-7; 8 bases in the junction line up with TRBD2. The source is a girl aged 5-17 years with multiple sclerosis. The DNA sequence reads TGCAGTGCTAGAGATGGTCGGGGGGGAGATCCCTACGAGCAGTACTTC. Its protein reads: CSARDGRGGDPYEQYF.